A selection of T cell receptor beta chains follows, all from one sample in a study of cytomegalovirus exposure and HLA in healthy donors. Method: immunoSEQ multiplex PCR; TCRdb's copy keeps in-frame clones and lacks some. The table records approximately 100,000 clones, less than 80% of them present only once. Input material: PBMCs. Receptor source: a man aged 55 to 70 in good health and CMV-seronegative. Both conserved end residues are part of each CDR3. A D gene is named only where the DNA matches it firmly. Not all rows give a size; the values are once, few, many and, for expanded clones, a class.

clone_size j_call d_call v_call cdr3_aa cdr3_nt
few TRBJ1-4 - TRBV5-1 CASSLALNEKLFF TGCGCCAGCAGCTTGGCCCTTAATGAAAAACTGTTTTTT
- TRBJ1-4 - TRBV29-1 CSVESTADEKLFF TGCAGCGTTGAATCGACAGCTGATGAAAAACTGTTTTTT
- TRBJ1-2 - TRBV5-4 CASSLEVAVGYTF TGTGCCAGCAGCTTGGAGGTCGCGGTTGGCTACACCTTC
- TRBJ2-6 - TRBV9 CASSATHGGGANVLTF TGTGCCAGCAGCGCAACTCACGGGGGTGGGGCCAACGTCCTGACTTTC
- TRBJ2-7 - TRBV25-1 CASRTRGAPRSSYEQYF TGTGCCAGCAGAACAAGGGGCGCCCCAAGAAGCTCCTACGAGCAGTACTTC
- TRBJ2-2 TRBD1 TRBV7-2 CASSLHRGDTGELFF TGTGCCAGCAGCTTACACAGGGGGGACACCGGGGAGCTGTTTTTT
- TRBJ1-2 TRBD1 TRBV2 CASSDLTGAFLFGYTF TGTGCCAGCAGTGACCTGACAGGGGCGTTTTTATTTGGCTACACCTTC
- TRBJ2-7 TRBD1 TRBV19 CASSDRGYEQYF TGTGCCAGTAGTGACAGGGGTTACGAGCAGTACTTC
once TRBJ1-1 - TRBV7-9 CASSSQLQGSEAFF TGTGCCAGCAGCTCACAGCTACAGGGCTCTGAAGCTTTCTTT
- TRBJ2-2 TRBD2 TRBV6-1 CASSEKLAGGTGELFF TGTGCCAGCAGTGAAAAACTAGCGGGGGGGACCGGGGAGCTGTTTTTT
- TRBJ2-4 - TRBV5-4 CASSRGHLAKNIQYF TGTGCCAGCAGCCGGGGACACTTAGCCAAAAACATTCAGTACTTC
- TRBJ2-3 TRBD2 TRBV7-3 CASSLGAGGPTDTQYF TGTGCCAGCAGCTTAGGGGCGGGGGGGCCGACAGATACGCAGTATTTT
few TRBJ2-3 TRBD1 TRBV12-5 CASGLRGTDTQYF TGTGCTAGTGGCCTCAGGGGGACAGATACGCAGTATTTT
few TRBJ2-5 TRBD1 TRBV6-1 CASSYGTGETQYF TGTGCCAGCAGTTATGGGACAGGGGAGACCCAGTACTTC
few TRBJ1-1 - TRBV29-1 CSVGPGGSEAFF TGCAGCGTTGGCCCCGGCGGCTCGGAAGCTTTCTTT
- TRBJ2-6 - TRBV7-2 CASSARGESSGANVLTF TGTGCCAGCAGCGCGCGGGGTGAGAGCTCTGGGGCCAACGTCCTGACTTTC
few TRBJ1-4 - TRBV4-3 CASSQTPGLGEKLFF TGCGCCAGCAGCCAAACCCCAGGGTTAGGTGAAAAACTGTTTTTT
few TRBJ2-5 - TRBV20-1 CSARDLRTQYF TGCAGTGCTAGAGATTTGAGGACCCAGTACTTC
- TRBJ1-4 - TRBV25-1 CASSEQRASEKLFF TGTGCCAGCAGTGAGCAGCGAGCGAGCGAAAAACTGTTTTTT
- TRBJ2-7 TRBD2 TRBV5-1 CASSSGGGSSKEQYF TGCGCCAGCAGCTCGGGGGGAGGATCCTCTAAGGAGCAGTACTTC
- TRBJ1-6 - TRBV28 CASSETGTRTRSPLHF TGTGCCAGCAGTGAAACGGGGACACGCACACGATCACCCCTCCACTTT
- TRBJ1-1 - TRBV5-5 CASSLPGSSTEAFF TGTGCCAGCAGCTTGCCTGGTTCGAGCACTGAAGCTTTCTTT
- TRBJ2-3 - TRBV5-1 CASSLLSGTDTQYF TGCGCCAGCAGCTTGCTAAGCGGCACAGATACGCAGTATTTT
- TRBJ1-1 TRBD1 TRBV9 CASSERQGQNTEAFF TGTGCCAGCAGCGAACGACAGGGCCAGAACACTGAAGCTTTCTTT
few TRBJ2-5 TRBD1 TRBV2 CASSVTGRETQYF TGTGCCAGCAGCGTGACAGGGCGAGAGACCCAGTACTTC
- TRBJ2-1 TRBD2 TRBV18 CASSRAGGYNEQFF TGTGCCAGCTCCAGGGCGGGGGGATACAATGAGCAGTTCTTC
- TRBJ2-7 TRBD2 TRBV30 CAWSRTRAYEQYF TGTGCCTGGAGTAGGACTAGAGCCTACGAGCAGTACTTC
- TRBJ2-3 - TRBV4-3 CASSQGYGGTDTQYF TGCGCCAGCAGCCAAGGTTACGGGGGCACAGATACGCAGTATTTT
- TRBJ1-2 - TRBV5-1 CASSLDSRYGYTF TGCGCCAGCAGCTTGGACAGCCGCTATGGCTACACCTTC
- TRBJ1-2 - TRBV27 CASRKNGAGNYGYTF TGTGCCAGCAGGAAAAATGGGGCGGGGAACTATGGCTACACCTTC
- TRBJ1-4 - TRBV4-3 CASSQMGLNEKLFF TGCGCCAGCAGCCAGATGGGACTTAATGAAAAACTGTTTTTT
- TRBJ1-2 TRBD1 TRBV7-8 CASSPDRGPYGYTF TGTGCCAGCAGCCCCGACAGGGGGCCTTATGGCTACACCTTC
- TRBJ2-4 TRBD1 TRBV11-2 CASSQDRVGSIAKNIQYF TGTGCCAGCAGCCAGGACAGGGTGGGATCGATAGCCAAAAACATTCAGTACTTC
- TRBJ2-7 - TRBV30 CAWRSGSSATKQYF TGTGCCTGGCGGTCGGGGAGTTCCGCTACGAAGCAGTACTTC
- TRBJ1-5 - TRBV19 CASSIGQYSNQPQHF TGTGCCAGTAGTATCGGACAGTATAGCAATCAGCCCCAGCATTTT
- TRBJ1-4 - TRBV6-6 CASTEYGTEGEKLFF TGTGCCAGCACCGAGTACGGGACGGAGGGAGAAAAACTGTTTTTT
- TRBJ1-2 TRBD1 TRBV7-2 CASSPAPPRDREHGYTF TGTGCCAGCAGCCCAGCCCCCCCCCGGGACAGGGAACATGGCTACACCTTC
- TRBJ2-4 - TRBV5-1 CASSLGGGTKNIQYF TGCGCCAGCAGCTTGGGTGGAGGGACCAAAAACATTCAGTACTTC
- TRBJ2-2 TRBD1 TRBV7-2 CASRATTGGSGPGELFF TGTGCCAGCAGAGCTACGACAGGGGGATCGGGTCCCGGGGAGCTGTTTTTT
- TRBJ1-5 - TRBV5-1 CASSLGTRVGQPQHF TGCGCCAGCAGCCTCGGGACTAGGGTCGGTCAGCCCCAGCATTTT
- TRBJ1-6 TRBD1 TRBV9 CASSVGTGVNSPLHF TGTGCCAGCAGCGTGGGGACAGGAGTAAATTCACCCCTCCACTTT
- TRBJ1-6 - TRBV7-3 CASSARPTSSYNSPLHF TGTGCCAGCAGCGCTAGACCTACGAGCTCCTATAATTCACCCCTCCACTTT
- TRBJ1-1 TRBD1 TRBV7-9 CASSLTDRGTEAFF TGTGCCAGCAGCTTAACGGACAGGGGTACTGAAGCTTTCTTT
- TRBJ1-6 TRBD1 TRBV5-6 CASSLTGGSYNSPLHF TGTGCCAGCAGCTTGACAGGGGGCTCCTATAATTCACCCCTCCACTTT
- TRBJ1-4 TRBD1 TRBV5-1 CASSDRQGAGEKLFF TGCGCCAGCAGCGATAGACAGGGGGCAGGCGAAAAACTGTTTTTT
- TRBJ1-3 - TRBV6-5 CASSYLPQGTGNTIYF TGTGCCAGCAGTTACTTACCACAGGGAACTGGAAACACCATATATTTT
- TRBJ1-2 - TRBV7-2 CASSLGPGGSGYGYTF TGTGCCAGCAGCTTAGGACCGGGCGGGTCAGGCTATGGCTACACCTTC
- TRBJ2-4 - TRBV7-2 CASSLAGQGMGYIQYF TGTGCCAGCAGCTTAGCGGGTCAGGGCATGGGTTACATTCAGTACTTC
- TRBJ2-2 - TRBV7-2 CASSQRWTGELFF TGTGCCAGCAGCCAGCGCTGGACCGGGGAGCTGTTTTTT
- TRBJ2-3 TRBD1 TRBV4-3 CASSQQTVGQGGTQYF TGCGCCAGCAGCCAACAAACCGTCGGACAGGGAGGCACGCAGTATTTT
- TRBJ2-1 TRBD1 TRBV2 CATMALTGGTNEQFF TGTGCCACCATGGCTCTGACAGGGGGCACGAATGAGCAGTTCTTC
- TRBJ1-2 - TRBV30 CAWDRSQFGYTF TGTGCCTGGGACAGGAGTCAGTTTGGCTACACCTTC
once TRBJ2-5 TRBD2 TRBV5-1 CASSLRAGARTQYF TGCGCCAGCAGCTTGCGAGCGGGGGCTCGGACCCAGTACTTC
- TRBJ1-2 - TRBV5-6 CASSLQGNYGYTF TGTGCCAGCAGCTTGCAGGGCAACTATGGCTACACCTTC
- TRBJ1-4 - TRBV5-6 CASSSPRGTEKLFF TGTGCCAGCAGCTCCCCCAGGGGTACGGAAAAACTGTTTTTT
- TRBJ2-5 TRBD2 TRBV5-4 CASSPGLGFSETQYF TGTGCCAGCAGCCCGGGACTAGGTTTTTCAGAGACCCAGTACTTC
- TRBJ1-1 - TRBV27 CASSFLGATEAFF TGTGCCAGCAGTTTTCTGGGGGCCACTGAAGCTTTCTTT
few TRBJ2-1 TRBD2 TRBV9 CASSVLAVPYNEQFF TGTGCCAGCAGCGTACTAGCGGTCCCCTACAATGAGCAGTTCTTC
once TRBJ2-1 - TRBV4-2 CASSQSMWLEVGNEQFF TGTGCCAGCAGCCAATCCATGTGGCTAGAGGTTGGCAATGAGCAGTTCTTC